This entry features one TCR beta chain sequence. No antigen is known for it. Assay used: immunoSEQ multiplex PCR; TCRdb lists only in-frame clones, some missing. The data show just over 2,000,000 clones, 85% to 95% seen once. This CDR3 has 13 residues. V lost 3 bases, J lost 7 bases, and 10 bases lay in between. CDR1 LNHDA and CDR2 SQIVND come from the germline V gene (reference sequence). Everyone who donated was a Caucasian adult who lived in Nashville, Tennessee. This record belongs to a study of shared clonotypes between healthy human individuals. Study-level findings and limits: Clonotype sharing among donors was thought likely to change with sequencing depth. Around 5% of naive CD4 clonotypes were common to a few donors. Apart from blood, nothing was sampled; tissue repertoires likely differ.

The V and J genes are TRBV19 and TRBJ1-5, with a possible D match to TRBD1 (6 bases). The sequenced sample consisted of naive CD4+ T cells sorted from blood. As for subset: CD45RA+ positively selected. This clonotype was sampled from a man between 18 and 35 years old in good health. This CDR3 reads CASSITGNQPQHF. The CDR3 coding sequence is TGTGCCAGTAGTATTACAGGGAACCAGCCCCAGCATTTT.